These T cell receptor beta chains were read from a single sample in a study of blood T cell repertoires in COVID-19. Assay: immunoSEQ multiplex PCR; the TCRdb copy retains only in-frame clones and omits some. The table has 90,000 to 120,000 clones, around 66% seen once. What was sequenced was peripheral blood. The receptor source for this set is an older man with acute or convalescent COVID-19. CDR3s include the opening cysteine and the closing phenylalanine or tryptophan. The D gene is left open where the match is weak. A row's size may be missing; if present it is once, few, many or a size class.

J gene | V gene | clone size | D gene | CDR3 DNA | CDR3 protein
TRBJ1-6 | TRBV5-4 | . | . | TGTGGCTATGGGCCACAGGCTGATTCACCCCTCCACTTT | CGYGPQADSPLHF
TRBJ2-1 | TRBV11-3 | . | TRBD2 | TGTGCCAGCAGCCCGGGGACTAGCGGGAGGGCTGAGCAGTTCTTC | CASSPGTSGRAEQFF
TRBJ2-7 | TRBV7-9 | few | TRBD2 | TGTGCCAGCAGCTCTCCGGGACTAGCGGGAAGTAAAGGCTACGAGCAGTACTTC | CASSSPGLAGSKGYEQYF
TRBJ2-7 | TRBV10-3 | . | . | TGTGCCATCACCCGACTTCCCGATCGGTACGAGCAGTACTTC | CAITRLPDRYEQYF
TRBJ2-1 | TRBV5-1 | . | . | TGCGCTAGCAGCTTGCCCGGGTTTTACAATGAGCAGTTCTTC | CASSLPGFYNEQFF
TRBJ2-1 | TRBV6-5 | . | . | TGTGCCAGCAGTTACTCGCGACAGGCTGACAATGAGCAGTTCTTC | CASSYSRQADNEQFF
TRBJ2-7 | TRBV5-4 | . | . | TGTGCCAGCAGCTCACCAGCGGCCTACGAGCAGTACTTC | CASSSPAAYEQYF
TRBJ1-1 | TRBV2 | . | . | TGTGCCAGGAGTCGGGGGAGCACTGAAGCTTTCTTT | CARSRGSTEAFF
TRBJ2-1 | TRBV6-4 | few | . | TGTGCCAGCAGTGACTCCCTAGCTGCCGGCTACAATGAGCAGTTCTTC | CASSDSLAAGYNEQFF
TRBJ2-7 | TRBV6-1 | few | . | TGTGCCAGCAGTGAAGCGCAACTAGGTCGGGTCGAGCAGTACTTC | CASSEAQLGRVEQYF
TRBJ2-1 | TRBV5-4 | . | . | TGTGCCAGCAGCTTGGGCGGTCTCTACAATGAGCAGTTCTTC | CASSLGGLYNEQFF
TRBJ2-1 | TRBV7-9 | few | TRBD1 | TGTGCCAGCAGCGTGGACAGGGACGAGCAGTTCTTC | CASSVDRDEQFF
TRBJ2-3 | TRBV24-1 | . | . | TGTGCCACCAGTGATTGGGCCGGAGATACGCAGTATTTT | CATSDWAGDTQYF
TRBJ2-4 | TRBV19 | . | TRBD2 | TGTGCCAGTAGTACCCGACTAGCGGAACACAAAAACATTCAGTACTTC | CASSTRLAEHKNIQYF
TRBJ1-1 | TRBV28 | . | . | TGTGCCAGCAGCCGCCCGCAGGGGCGCAGGCGGCCTGAAGCTTTCTTT | CASSRPQGRRRPEAFF
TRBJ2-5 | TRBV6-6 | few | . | TGTGCCAGCAGTCCCCGGACAGCTCAAGAGACCCAGTACTTC | CASSPRTAQETQYF
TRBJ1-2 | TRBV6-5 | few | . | TGTGCCAGCAGGGCCGACGGGAACTATGGCTACACCTTC | CASRADGNYGYTF
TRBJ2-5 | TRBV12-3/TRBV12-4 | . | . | TGTGCCAGCACGAGCGGTGTTCAAGAGACCCAGTACTTC | CASTSGVQETQYF
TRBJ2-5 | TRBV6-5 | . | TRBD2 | TGTGCCAGCAGTTACGGGACTAGCGGGTGGGAGACCCAGTACTTC | CASSYGTSGWETQYF
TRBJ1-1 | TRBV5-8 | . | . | TGTGCCAGCAGTTTAACTTCAGAAGCTTTCTTT | CASSLTSEAFF
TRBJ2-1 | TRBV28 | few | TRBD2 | TGTGCCAGCAGTTTGGGACTAGCGGGAGGAGGGCTTTACAATGAGCAGTTCTTC | CASSLGLAGGGLYNEQFF
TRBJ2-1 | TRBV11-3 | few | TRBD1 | TGTGCCAGCAGCTGGGCCTCAGGGGGATATGAGCAGTTCTTC | CASSWASGGYEQFF
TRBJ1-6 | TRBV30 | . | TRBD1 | TGTGCCTGGAATACCAACCGCAGACAGGGAAATTCACCCCTCCACTTT | CAWNTNRRQGNSPLHF
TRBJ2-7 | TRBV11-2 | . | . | TGTGCCAGCAGCTTAGGAACAAGGAGCTCCTACGAGCAGTACTTC | CASSLGTRSSYEQYF
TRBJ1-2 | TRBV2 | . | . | TGTGCCTCCCAGGTCAACTATGGCTACACCTTC | CASQVNYGYTF
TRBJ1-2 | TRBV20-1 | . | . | TGCAGTGCCGTCGACAGGACCCTCTACACCTTC | CSAVDRTLYTF
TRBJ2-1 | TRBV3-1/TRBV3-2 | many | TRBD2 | TGTGCCAGCAGCCAGACTAGCGGGGGGCTATACAATGAGCAGTTCTTC | CASSQTSGGLYNEQFF